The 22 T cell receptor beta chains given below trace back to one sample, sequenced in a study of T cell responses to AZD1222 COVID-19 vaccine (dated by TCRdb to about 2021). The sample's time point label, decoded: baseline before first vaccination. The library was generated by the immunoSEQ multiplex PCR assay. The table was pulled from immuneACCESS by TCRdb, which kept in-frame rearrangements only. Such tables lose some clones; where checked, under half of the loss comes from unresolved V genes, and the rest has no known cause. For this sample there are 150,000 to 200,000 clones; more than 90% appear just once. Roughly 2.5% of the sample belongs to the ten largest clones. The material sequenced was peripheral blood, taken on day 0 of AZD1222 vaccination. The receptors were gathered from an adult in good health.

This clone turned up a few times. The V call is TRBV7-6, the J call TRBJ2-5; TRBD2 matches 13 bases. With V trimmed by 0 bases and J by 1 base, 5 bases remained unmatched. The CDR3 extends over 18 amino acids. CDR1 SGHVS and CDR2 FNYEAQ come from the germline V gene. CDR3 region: CASSLAGGTSGTQETQYF. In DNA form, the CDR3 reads TGTGCCAGCAGCTTAGCGGGGGGGACTAGCGGGACCCAAGAGACCCAGTACTTC. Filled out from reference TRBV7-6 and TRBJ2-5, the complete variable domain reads GAGVSQSPRYKVTKRGQDVALRCDPISGHVSLYWYRQALGQGPEFLTYFNYEAQQDKSGLPNDRFSAERPEGSISTLTIQRTEQRDSAMYRCASSLAGGTSGTQETQYFGPGTRLLVL.

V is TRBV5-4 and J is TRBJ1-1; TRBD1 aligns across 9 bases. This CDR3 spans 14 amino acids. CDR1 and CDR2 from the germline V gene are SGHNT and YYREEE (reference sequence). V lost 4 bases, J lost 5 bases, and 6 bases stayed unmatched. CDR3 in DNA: TGTGCCAGCAGCCCTGACAGGGGGAGGACTGAAGCTTTCTTT. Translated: CASSPDRGRTEAFF.

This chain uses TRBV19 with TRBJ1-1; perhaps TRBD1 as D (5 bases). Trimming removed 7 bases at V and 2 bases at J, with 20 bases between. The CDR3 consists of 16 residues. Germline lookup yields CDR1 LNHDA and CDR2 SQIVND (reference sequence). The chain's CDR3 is CASKPLRNRLNTEAFF. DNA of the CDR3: TGTGCCAGTAAACCCCTTCGAAACAGGCTAAACACTGAAGCTTTCTTT.

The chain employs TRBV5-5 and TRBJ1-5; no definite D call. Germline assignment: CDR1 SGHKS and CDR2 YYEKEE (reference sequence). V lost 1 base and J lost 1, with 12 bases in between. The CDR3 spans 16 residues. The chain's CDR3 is CASSLFPTQSNQPQHF. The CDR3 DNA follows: TGTGCCAGCAGCTTGTTTCCGACCCAGAGCAATCAGCCCCAGCATTTT.

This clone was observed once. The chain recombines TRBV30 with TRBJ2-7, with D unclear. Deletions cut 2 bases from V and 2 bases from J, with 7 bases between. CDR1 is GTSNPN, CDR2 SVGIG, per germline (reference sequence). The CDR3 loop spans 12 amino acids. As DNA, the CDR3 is TGTGCCTGGAGTATAAGTACCTACGAGCAGTACTTC. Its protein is CAWSISTYEQYF.

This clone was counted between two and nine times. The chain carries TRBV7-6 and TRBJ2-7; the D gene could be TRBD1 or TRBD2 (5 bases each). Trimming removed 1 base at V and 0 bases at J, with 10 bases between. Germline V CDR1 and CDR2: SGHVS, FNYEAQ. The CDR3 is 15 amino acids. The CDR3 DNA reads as TGTGCCAGCAGCTTAGGCCGGGACCACTCCTACGAGCAGTACTTC. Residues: CASSLGRDHSYEQYF.

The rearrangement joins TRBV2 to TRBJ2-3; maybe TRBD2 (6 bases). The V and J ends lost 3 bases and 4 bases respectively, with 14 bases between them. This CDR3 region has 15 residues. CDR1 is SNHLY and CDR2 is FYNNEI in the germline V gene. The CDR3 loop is CASSDPRELADTQYF. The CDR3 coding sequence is TGTGCCAGCAGTGACCCCCGGGAGCTCGCAGATACGCAGTATTTT. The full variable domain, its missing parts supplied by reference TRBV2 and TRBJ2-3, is EPEVTQTPSHQVTQMGQEVILRCVPISNHLYFYWYRQILGQKVEFLVSFYNNEISEKSEIFDDQFSVERPDGSNFTLKIRSTKLEDSAMYFCASSDPRELADTQYFGPGTRLTVL.

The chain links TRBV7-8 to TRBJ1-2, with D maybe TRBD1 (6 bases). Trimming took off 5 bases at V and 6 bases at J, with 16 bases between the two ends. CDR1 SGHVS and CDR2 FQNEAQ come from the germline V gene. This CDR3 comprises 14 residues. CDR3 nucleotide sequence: TGTGCCAGCAGCCCCTCACGGGGGGCGGATGGCTACACCTTC. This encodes CASSPSRGADGYTF.

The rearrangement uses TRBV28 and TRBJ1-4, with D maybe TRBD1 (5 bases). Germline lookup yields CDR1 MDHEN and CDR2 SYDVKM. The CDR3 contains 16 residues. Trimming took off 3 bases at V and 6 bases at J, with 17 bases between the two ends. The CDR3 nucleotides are TGTGCCAGCAGTTTTGGGTCGACAGTGAGGGATGAAAAACTGTTTTTT. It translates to CASSFGSTVRDEKLFF.

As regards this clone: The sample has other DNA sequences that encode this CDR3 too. For the CDR3, the DNA is TGCAGCGTTGGGGGACGGATGAACACTGAAGCTTTCTTT. This encodes CSVGGRMNTEAFF. This rearrangement joins TRBV29-1 to TRBJ1-1; TRBD1 might be the D (5 bases). Germline lookup yields CDR1 SQVTM and CDR2 ANQGSEA. The CDR3 is made up of 13 amino acids. V lost 4 bases and J 0 bases, leaving 9 bases between the germline ends.

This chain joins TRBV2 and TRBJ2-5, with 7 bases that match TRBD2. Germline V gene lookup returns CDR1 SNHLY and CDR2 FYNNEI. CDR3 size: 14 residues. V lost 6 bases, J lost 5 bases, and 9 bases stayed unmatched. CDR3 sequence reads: CASRQLAGGETQYF. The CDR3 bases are TGTGCCAGCAGGCAACTAGCCGGGGGGGAGACCCAGTACTTC.

The CDR3 DNA sequence: TGTGCCAGTAGTATGATCAAGAGGCGGGACAGGGGTCCCTACGAGCAGTACTTC. Its translation: CASSMIKRRDRGPYEQYF. This chain links TRBV19 with TRBJ2-7, with 10 bases identical to TRBD1. There are 18 residues in the CDR3. Germline assignment: CDR1 LNHDA and CDR2 SQIVND (reference sequence). The ends lost 3 bases at V and 2 bases at J; junction bases unmatched: 13.

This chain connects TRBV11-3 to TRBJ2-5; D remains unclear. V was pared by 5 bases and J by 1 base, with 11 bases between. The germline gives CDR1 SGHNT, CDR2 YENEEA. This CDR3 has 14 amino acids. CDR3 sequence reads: CASSLPGLQETQYF. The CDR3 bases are TGTGCCAGCAGCCTACCGGGTCTCCAAGAGACCCAGTACTTC.

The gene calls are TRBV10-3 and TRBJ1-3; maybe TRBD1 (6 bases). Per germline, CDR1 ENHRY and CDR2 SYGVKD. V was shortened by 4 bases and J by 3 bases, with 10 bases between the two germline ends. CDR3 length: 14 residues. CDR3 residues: CAISGTGFGNTIYF. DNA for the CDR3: TGTGCCATCAGTGGAACAGGGTTTGGAAACACCATATATTTT.

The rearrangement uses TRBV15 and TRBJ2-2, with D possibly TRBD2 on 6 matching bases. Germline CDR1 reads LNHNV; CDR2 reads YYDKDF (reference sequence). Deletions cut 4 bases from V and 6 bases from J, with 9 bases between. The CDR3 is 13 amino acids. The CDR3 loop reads CATSNPGAGELFF. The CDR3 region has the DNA TGTGCCACCAGCAATCCGGGGGCCGGGGAGCTGTTTTTT.

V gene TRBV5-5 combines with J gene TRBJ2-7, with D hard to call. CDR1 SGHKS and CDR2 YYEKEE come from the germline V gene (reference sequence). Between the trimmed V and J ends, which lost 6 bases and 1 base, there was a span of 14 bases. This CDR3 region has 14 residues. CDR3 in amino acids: CASILGSVSYEQYF. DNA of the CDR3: TGTGCCAGCATCCTGGGAAGCGTTTCCTACGAGCAGTACTTC.

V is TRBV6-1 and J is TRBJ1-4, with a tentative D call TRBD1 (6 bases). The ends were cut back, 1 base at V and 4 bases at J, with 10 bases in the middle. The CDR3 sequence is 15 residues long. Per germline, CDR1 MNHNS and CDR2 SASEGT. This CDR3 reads CASSEGGGNNEKLFF. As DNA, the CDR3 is TGTGCCAGCAGTGAAGGAGGGGGGAATAATGAAAAACTGTTTTTT.

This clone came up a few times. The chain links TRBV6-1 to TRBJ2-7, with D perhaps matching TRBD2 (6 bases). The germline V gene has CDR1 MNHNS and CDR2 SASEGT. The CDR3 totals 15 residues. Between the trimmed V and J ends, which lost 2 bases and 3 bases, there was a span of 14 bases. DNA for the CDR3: TGTGCCAGCAGTGAAAGGGTGACTAGGGGCTACGAGCAGTACTTC. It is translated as CASSERVTRGYEQYF.

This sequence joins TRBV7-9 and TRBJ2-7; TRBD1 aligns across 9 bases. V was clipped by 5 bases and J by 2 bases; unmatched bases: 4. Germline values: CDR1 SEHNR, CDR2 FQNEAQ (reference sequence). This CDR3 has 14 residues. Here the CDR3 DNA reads TGTGCCAGCAGCCGGGACAGGGACGCCTACGAGCAGTACTTC. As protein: CASSRDRDAYEQYF.

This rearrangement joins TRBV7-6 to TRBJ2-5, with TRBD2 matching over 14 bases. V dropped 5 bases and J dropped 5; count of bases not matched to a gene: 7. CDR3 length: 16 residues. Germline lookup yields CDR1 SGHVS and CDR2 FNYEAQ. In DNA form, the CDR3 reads TGTGCCAGCAGCCGGGGACTAGCGGGAGCTGTTGAGACCCAGTACTTC. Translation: CASSRGLAGAVETQYF.

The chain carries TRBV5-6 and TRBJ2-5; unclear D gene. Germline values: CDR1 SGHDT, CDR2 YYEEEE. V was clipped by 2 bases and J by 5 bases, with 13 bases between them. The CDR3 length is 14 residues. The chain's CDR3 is CASSLVGLGETQYF. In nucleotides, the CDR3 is TGTGCCAGCAGCTTAGTGGGGTTGGGGGAGACCCAGTACTTC.

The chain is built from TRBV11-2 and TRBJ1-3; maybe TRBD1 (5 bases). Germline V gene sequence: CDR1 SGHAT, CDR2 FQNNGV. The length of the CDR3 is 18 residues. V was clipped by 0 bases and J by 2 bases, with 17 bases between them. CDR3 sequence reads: CASSLDRLSGMPGNTIYF. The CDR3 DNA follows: TGTGCCAGCAGCTTAGACCGCCTTTCAGGGATGCCTGGAAACACCATATATTTT.